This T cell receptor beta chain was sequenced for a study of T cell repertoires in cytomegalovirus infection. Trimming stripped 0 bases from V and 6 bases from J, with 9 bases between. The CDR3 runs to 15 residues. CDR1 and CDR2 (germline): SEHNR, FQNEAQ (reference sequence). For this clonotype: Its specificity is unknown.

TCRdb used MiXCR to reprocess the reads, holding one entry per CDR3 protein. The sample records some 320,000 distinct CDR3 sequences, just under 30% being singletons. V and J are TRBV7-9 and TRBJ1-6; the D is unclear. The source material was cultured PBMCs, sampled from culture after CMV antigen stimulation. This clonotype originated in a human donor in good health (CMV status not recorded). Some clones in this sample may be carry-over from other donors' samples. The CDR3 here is CASSLAWLSNSPLHF. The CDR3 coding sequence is TGTGCCAGCAGCTTAGCGTGGCTGAGTAATTCACCCCTCCACTTT.